This T cell receptor beta chain was recorded in a study of T cells expressing NK-cell markers (dated by TCRdb to about 2020). A note on the overall study: TCR beta-chain repertoires were profiled in sorted CD3+CD56+NKG2C+, CD3+CD56+NKG2C- and CD3+CD56-NKG2C+ T-cell subsets from seven or eight donors. Most of the eight sequenced donors were HCMV-seropositive and one was HCMV-seronegative. Randomly selected healthy volunteers, three men and five women, were used as the eight sequenced donors. Illumina HiSeq 2000/2500, MiSeq or NextSeq was used to sequence libraries as 2 x 150 bp reads. What the study reported, not specific to this receptor: Those dominant clonotypes were again the most abundant among CD3+CD56-NKG2C+ cells in a handful of donors, at roughly 28.3-65%. In over five donors, the dominant CD3+CD56+NKG2C+ clonotypes were among the top 10 CD8+ clonotypes and accounted for about 1.0-7.5% of CD8+ T cells. It remained unclear whether the expanded NKG2C-expressing T cell clones were specific for HCMV antigens.

The instrument given in TCRdb is Illumina HiSeq 2000. TCR beta cDNA libraries were made by 5'RACE template switching that added a universal primer site and unique molecular identifiers. cDNA synthesis was primed from the TCR beta constant segment, followed by two successive PCR amplification steps. In the original analysis: MIGEC handled demultiplexing of the reads and grouping by UMI, while MiTCR was used to assemble and quantify clonotypes. To exclude erroneous sequences, any TCR cDNA sequence not supported by at least two reads was discarded. The tcR package was used for downstream repertoire analysis, and clonotypes were matched between fractions using CDR3 nucleotide sequence together with V segment. VDJmatch was used to annotate antigen specificity against VDJdb, with one amino acid substitution in CDR3 permitted. After TCRdb reprocessed the reads, each CDR3 protein sequence was kept as one row, without DNA. It is TCRdb's table, rather than the study itself, that gives the V and J calls and clone size. For this sample, the table gives 400,000 to 500,000 distinct CDR3 sequences. Clones ranked in the top ten supply 6% to 8% of the sample.

CDR1 and CDR2 are read off the germline V gene as SGHRS and YFSETQ. Measured from the cysteine to the phenylalanine, the CDR3 is 14 residues long. No DNA appears here. HCMV serostatus was determined by detecting HCMV-specific IgG in serum with a commercial ELISA kit. Peripheral blood mononuclear cells were isolated from blood by Ficoll density gradient centrifugation. Of note for this clonotype: No antigen is known for it.

The specimen was blood T cells: a sorted CD56 or NKG2C T cell subset, CD4+ or CD8+ T cells, or bulk PBMC T cells (not recorded which). The receptor comes from a woman aged 18 to 75 in good health. The receptor chain draws on TRBV5-1 and TRBJ1-1; TCRdb lists TRBD1, though no DNA is available to test this call. This receptor has the CDR3 CASSWGQGWTEAFF.